One sample yielded the 23 T cell receptor beta chains listed below, sequenced in a study of Graves' ophthalmopathy and Graves' hyperthyroidism. Investigators amplified TCR beta CDR3 regions from RNA transcripts. An opening RT-PCR round employed HTBI primers and preceded a second-round multiplex PCR. TCRdb analysed the multiplex PCR reads with MiXCR anew, one entry per CDR3 protein. This sample has about 660,000 distinct CDR3 sequences; 35% to 50% occur once, and the top ten carry more than 2.5%. The specimen sequenced was peripheral blood. The source is an adult man with Graves' ophthalmopathy.

The rearrangement links TRBV7-2 to TRBJ1-4; 7 nucleotides align to TRBD1. The CDR3 has 16 amino acids. Germline values: CDR1 SGHTA, CDR2 FQGNSA. After removal of 5 bases from V and 0 bases from J, the junction contained 6 bases not matched to a gene. Here the CDR3 DNA reads TGTGCCAGCAGCAAACAGGGGACTGCAACTAATGAAAAACTGTTTTTT. Translation: CASSKQGTATNEKLFF.

This clonotype came up many times. CDR3 nucleotides: TGTGCCAGCAACTCGCAGCCGGCAGGGGCTTACGAGCAGTACTTC. Translation gives CASNSQPAGAYEQYF. The chain links TRBV7-2 to TRBJ2-7, with D tentatively TRBD1 (6 bases). V lost 7 bases and J lost 4, with 20 bases in between. The germline V gene encodes CDR1 SGHTA and CDR2 FQGNSA. The CDR3 consists of 15 residues. Full variable domain (outside the CDR3, taken from reference TRBV7-2 and TRBJ2-7): GAGVSQSPSNKVTEKGKDVELRCDPISGHTALYWYRQSLGQGLEFLIYFQGNSAPDKSGLPSDRFSAERTGGSVSTLTIQRTQQEDSAVYLCASNSQPAGAYEQYFGPGTRLTVT.

This clonotype has a count of ten or more. The chain has TRBV6-6 and TRBJ1-5; D remains ambiguous. V lost 0 bases to trimming and J lost 7 bases, with 10 bases between them. This CDR3 is 14 amino acids long. The germline V gene has CDR1 MNHNY and CDR2 SVGAGI (reference sequence). In nucleotides, the CDR3 is TGTGCCAGCAGTTACTCCGCAGGATCACAGCCCCAGCATTTT. Translated, it gives CASSYSAGSQPQHF.

Ten or more counts support this clonotype. The V and J genes are TRBV2 and TRBJ1-2; D ambiguous. V was clipped by 8 bases and J by 0 bases, with 13 bases between them. Germline V gene sequence: CDR1 SNHLY, CDR2 FYNNEI. The CDR3 contains 14 residues. The CDR3 coding sequence is TGTGCCAGCCGGTCCGCCAACACTAACTATGGCTACACCTTC. This sequence encodes CASRSANTNYGYTF.

This clonotype came up many times. The chain has TRBV24-1 and TRBJ1-5, with a weak D call TRBD1 (6 bases). Germline CDR1 and CDR2: KGHDR and SFDVKD. The CDR3 sequence is 18 residues long. The ends were cut back, 5 bases at V and 7 bases at J, with 26 bases in the middle. The CDR3 loop is CATSGNASSRGARQPQHF. The DNA of the CDR3 is TGTGCCACCAGTGGTAACGCCTCGAGCAGGGGCGCGAGGCAGCCCCAGCATTTT.

Details on this clonotype: This could be a read error, since a much larger clone is one nucleotide away. The chain is built from TRBV24-1 and TRBJ2-5; D is undetermined. Per the germline V gene, CDR1 is KGHDR and CDR2 is SFDVKD. The CDR3 is 16 amino acids. The CDR3, as DNA: TGTGCCGCCAGTGATTTAGGGCTGGGCGACCAAGAGACCCAGTACTTC. The encoded protein is CAASDLGLGDQETQYF.

This clonotype has more than one count but fewer than ten. The chain is built from TRBV27 and TRBJ1-1, with TRBD1 matching 7 bases. In germline, CDR1 is MNHEY, CDR2 SMNVEV (reference sequence). This CDR3 is built from 15 residues. V shed 4 bases, J shed 3 bases, and the junction held 8 bases outside the gene matches. In DNA form, the CDR3 reads TGTGCCAGCAGTTCGGGACAGCAGACGCACACTGAAGCTTTCTTT. Translated, it gives CASSSGQQTHTEAFF.

This clonotype was picked up many times. The chain couples TRBV4-1 to TRBJ1-4, with D maybe TRBD1 (6 bases). The CDR3 length is 13 residues. Trimming pared 5 bases from V and 6 bases from J, leaving 10 bases between. In germline, CDR1 is MGHRA, CDR2 YSYEKL. The CDR3 here is CASSGGGDEKLFF. CDR3 coding DNA: TGCGCCAGCAGCGGAGGGGGGGATGAAAAACTGTTTTTT.

This clonotype was observed many times. J is TRBJ1-3 and V is TRBV10-3, with D possibly being TRBD1 (6 bases). CDR1 and CDR2 from the germline V gene are ENHRY and SYGVKD. Trimming removed 3 bases at V and 0 bases at J, with 9 bases between. CDR3 length equals 15 residues. The CDR3 is CAISDPQGSGNTIYF. The CDR3 DNA reads as TGTGCCATCAGTGACCCACAGGGCTCTGGAAACACCATATATTTT.

The chain uses TRBV7-9 and TRBJ1-4, with 7 bases fitting TRBD1. Germline V gene lookup returns CDR1 SEHNR and CDR2 FQNEAQ (reference sequence). This CDR3 is built from 16 residues. After removal of 8 bases from V and 0 bases from J, the junction contained 9 bases not matched to a gene. CDR3 amino acids: CASVAGDSPTNEKLFF. CDR3 in DNA: TGTGCCAGCGTAGCGGGGGACAGTCCAACTAATGAAAAACTGTTTTTT.

The CDR3 DNA reads TGCGCCAGCAGCCAAGTGACCCCCCAAGAGACCCAGTACTTC. It codes for CASSQVTPQETQYF. The V gene is TRBV4-1, the J gene TRBJ2-5, with unresolved D. Germline CDR1 MGHRA, CDR2 YSYEKL. The CDR3 is 14 residues long. Between the trimmed V and J ends, which lost 1 base and 1 base, there was a span of 7 bases.

This clonotype was seen only a few times. The chain joins TRBV7-9 to TRBJ1-4; D gene uncertain. This CDR3 has 12 residues. Trimming left V 6 bases short and J 7 bases short, with 9 bases between. Germline V gene sequence: CDR1 SEHNR, CDR2 FQNEAQ (reference sequence). The CDR3 region is CASSLNFEKLFF. The CDR3 DNA reads as TGTGCCAGCAGTTTAAACTTTGAAAAACTGTTTTTT.

This clonotype was seen at least ten times. The V and J genes are TRBV20-1 and TRBJ1-5; D unclear. The V gene lost 6 bases and the J gene lost 1 base, with 13 bases spanning the gap. CDR3 length: 14 residues. Germline V gene sequence: CDR1 DFQATT, CDR2 SNEGSKA (reference sequence). The CDR3 region is CSATTEASNQPQHF. The CDR3, as DNA: TGCAGTGCGACTACGGAGGCGAGCAATCAGCCCCAGCATTTT.

This clonotype appeared a few times. The chain has TRBV19 and TRBJ1-2; 8 bases agree with TRBD1. The CDR3 totals 15 residues. From germline, CDR1 is LNHDA and CDR2 SQIVND (reference sequence). Germline trimming cut 3 bases from V and 5 bases from J; bases unmatched to any gene: 8. CDR3 nucleotides: TGTGCCAGTAGTATTCCCGGACAGGGCTTTTATGGCTACACCTTC. It encodes CASSIPGQGFYGYTF.

Comment on this clonotype: One base away lies a much larger clone, so this may be a sequencing read error. The J gene is TRBJ2-5, the V gene TRBV2; 10 bases align to TRBD2. This CDR3 has 15 amino acids. Germline V gene sequence: CDR1 SNHLY, CDR2 FYNNEI. The CDR3 region is CASTRAGGFQGTQYF. CDR3 DNA sequence: TGTGCCAGCACTAGAGCGGGGGGGTTCCAAGGGACCCAGTACTTC.

In its sample, this clonotype was seen many times. CDR3 amino acids: CASSRDRVQETQYF. The CDR3 DNA sequence: TGTGCCAGCAGTCGGGACAGGGTTCAAGAGACCCAGTACTTC. The gene calls are TRBV12-3 or TRBV12-4 and TRBJ2-5; 9 bases match TRBD1. The CDR3 loop spans 14 amino acids. The junction had 3 bases not matched to a gene; V was cut back by 5 bases and J by 2 bases.

The chain recombines TRBV29-1 with TRBJ1-2; TRBD1 matches 8 bases. V was pared by 6 bases and J by 0 bases, with 6 bases of the junction left unmatched. Germline-derived CDR1 and CDR2 are SQVTM and ANQGSEA. CDR3 length: 14 amino acids. The CDR3 DNA reads as TGCAGCGTGGACACAGGGGGTTCTAACTATGGCTACACCTTC. This codes for CSVDTGGSNYGYTF. Drawing the rest from reference TRBV29-1 and TRBJ1-2, the complete variable domain is SAVISQKPSRDICQRGTSLTIQCQVDSQVTMMFWYRQQPGQSLTLIATANQGSEATYESGFVIDKFPISRPNLTFSTLTVSNMSPEDSSIYLCSVDTGGSNYGYTFGSGTRLTVV.

This clonotype was recorded a few times. The chain couples TRBV4-2 to TRBJ1-6, with a weak D call TRBD1 (5 bases). The CDR3 spans 17 residues. Germline V gene lookup returns CDR1 LGHNA and CDR2 YNFKEQ. Trimming took off 1 base at V and 6 bases at J, with 16 bases between the two ends. CDR3 coding DNA: TGTGCCAGCAGCCAAGGGGTCGGGGCGCTTCCTAATTCACCCCTCCACTTT. Translated: CASSQGVGALPNSPLHF.

This clonotype was seen repeatedly, ten times or more. This chain connects TRBV7-2 to TRBJ2-5, with D possibly being TRBD1 or TRBD2 (5 bases each). Looked up from germline, CDR1 is SGHTA and CDR2 is FQGNSA. This CDR3 has 15 residues. Trimming took 3 bases from V and 1 from J, leaving 12 bases between them. The CDR3 sequence is CASSFSGPGQETQYF. CDR3 nucleotide sequence: TGTGCCAGCAGCTTCTCGGGACCCGGCCAAGAGACCCAGTACTTC.

The genes are TRBV3-1 and TRBJ2-6; 14 nucleotides line up with TRBD2. After removal of 8 bases from V and 4 bases from J, the junction contained 7 bases not matched to a gene. The CDR3 covers 17 residues. Germline values: CDR1 LGHDT, CDR2 YNNKEL (reference sequence). CDR3 in DNA: TGTGCCAGCGCCCTAGGACTAGCGGGGGGAGGGGCCAACGTCCTGACTTTC. It codes for CASALGLAGGGANVLTF.

Only one count was recorded for this clonotype. V and J are TRBV7-2 and TRBJ2-7; D unresolved. V lost 4 bases and J lost 7, with 20 bases in between. Germline values: CDR1 SGHTA, CDR2 FQGNSA. This CDR3 comprises 15 residues. The CDR3 nucleotides are TGTGCCAGCAGCTCTAGGAAACTGTCCTACAATGAGCAGTACTTC. Its translation is CASSSRKLSYNEQYF.

Comments on this clonotype: This sequence may be a read error, since a much larger clone differs from it by one base. The chain recombines TRBV19 with TRBJ2-6; 14 nucleotides match TRBD2. The germline V gene has CDR1 LNHDA and CDR2 SQIVND (reference sequence). V shed 3 bases and J 2 bases; nucleotides not matched to a gene: 3. CDR3 length equals 18 residues. The CDR3 sequence is CASSMGLAGVAGANVLTF. The CDR3 DNA reads TGTGCCAGTAGTATGGGACTAGCGGGAGTGGCTGGGGCCAACGTCCTGACTTTC.

This clonotype has a count of ten or more. The genes are TRBV5-8 and TRBJ2-7; maybe TRBD2 (5 bases). This CDR3 region has 13 residues. The germline V gene has CDR1 SGHTS and CDR2 YDEGEE. The V end was cut by 5 bases, the J end by 5 bases, with 14 bases between. The CDR3 protein is CASSLGARNEQYF. The DNA of the CDR3 is TGTGCCAGCAGTCTGGGAGCCAGGAACGAGCAGTACTTC.